The clone carrying this T cell receptor (beta chain) was seen a few times. Its antigen is unidentified. The table came from immunoSEQ multiplex PCR; TCRdb's copy has only in-frame clones and leaves some out. Altogether roughly 48,000 clones are present, 70% to 85% being singletons, with the ten largest covering around 17%. This specimen belongs to a study of T cells in localized non-small cell lung cancer. Study observations and caveats: Density of T cells in blood, when higher, went with longer overall survival.

CDR3 length: 13 amino acids. Trimming stripped 2 bases from V and 1 base from J, with 6 bases between. Germline lookup yields CDR1 SGHRS and CDR2 YFSETQ. The chain uses TRBV5-1 and TRBJ1-1; unclear D gene. This TCR derives from a man aged 40-75 years with stage I squamous cell lung carcinoma. The source was peripheral blood, collected before any cancer treatment. CDR3 amino acids: CASSFTSNTEAFF. The DNA for the CDR3 is TGCGCCAGCAGCTTTACGTCGAACACTGAAGCTTTCTTT.